This entry lists 30 T cell receptor beta chains sequenced from one sample in a study of cytomegalovirus exposure and HLA in healthy donors. The repertoire was sequenced with immunoSEQ multiplex PCR; TCRdb's copy has only in-frame clones and lacks some. The profile shows 150,000 to 200,000 clones, around 81% of them singletons. The source material was PBMCs. All receptors derive from a man aged 25-40 years in good health and CMV-seropositive.

The chain recombines TRBV28 with TRBJ1-5; TRBD1 matches at 9 bases. Germline V gives CDR1 MDHEN, CDR2 SYDVKM. J lost 7 bases, V lost 8 bases, and 9 bases had no gene match. CDR3 length: 14 amino acids. CDR3 in DNA: TGTGCCAGCGCCAACAGGGGGCTTATACAGCCCCAGCATTTT. Amino acids: CASANRGLIQPQHF.

The chain is built from TRBV6-6 and TRBJ2-7, with D tentatively TRBD1 (5 bases). CDR1 MNHNY and CDR2 SVGAGI come from the germline V gene (reference sequence). This CDR3 is built from 13 residues. Deletions cut 5 bases from V and 3 bases from J, with 11 bases between. CDR3 coding DNA: TGTGCCAGCAGTGATCAGGGATACTACGAGCAGTACTTC. Translating it yields CASSDQGYYEQYF.

The rearrangement joins TRBV29-1 to TRBJ1-5, with TRBD1 identical over 9 bases. The V and J ends lost 5 bases and 4 bases, in that order; junction bases with no gene match: 12. Per germline, CDR1 SQVTM and CDR2 ANQGSEA. The CDR3 has 16 amino acids. CDR3 residues: CSVYLRDRVCNQPQHF. CDR3 sequence (DNA): TGCAGCGTTTACCTACGGGACAGGGTGTGTAATCAGCCCCAGCATTTT.

The genes are TRBV5-6 and TRBJ2-5; D is perhaps TRBD2 (6 bases). Trimming took off 5 bases at V and 13 bases at J, with 15 bases between the two ends. Germline V gene data show CDR1 as SGHDT and CDR2 as YYEEEE. This CDR3 is built from 11 residues. Here the CDR3 reads CASSRRGPRYF. The CDR3 nucleotides read TGTGCCAGCAGTAGGAGGGGACCCCGGTACTTC.

V is TRBV14 and J is TRBJ2-5; 12 nucleotides align to TRBD2. Germline loops: CDR1 SGHDN, CDR2 FVKESK. The length of the CDR3 is 16 residues. Trimming took 5 bases from V and 0 from J; bases not matched to a gene: 4. The CDR3 DNA reads TGTGCCAGCAGCTCCAGACTAGCGGGGGACCAAGAGACCCAGTACTTC. Translated, it gives CASSSRLAGDQETQYF.

This chain links TRBV5-1 with TRBJ1-2; TRBD1 might be the D (5 bases). The CDR3 has 12 residues. The ends were cut back, 3 bases at V and 9 bases at J, with 12 bases in the middle. CDR1 SGHRS and CDR2 YFSETQ come from the germline V gene. CDR3 DNA: TGCGCCAGCAGCTGGGGCCCCGAGAGCTACACCTTC. It codes for CASSWGPESYTF.

The chain is built from TRBV5-1 and TRBJ1-4, with D possibly being TRBD1 (6 bases). V was trimmed by 4 bases and J by 4 bases, leaving 14 bases between them. Germline CDR1 and CDR2: SGHRS and YFSETQ. The CDR3 has 15 amino acids. The CDR3 region is CASSKGVTFNEKLFF. CDR3 DNA sequence: TGCGCCAGCAGCAAGGGGGTAACATTTAATGAAAAACTGTTTTTT.

CDR3 loop: CASSLLGLAEETQYF. Written as DNA, the CDR3 is TGTGCCAGCAGCCTACTCGGACTAGCGGAAGAGACCCAGTACTTC. J is TRBJ2-5 and V is TRBV7-9, with 10 bases aligning to TRBD2. Unmatched junction bases numbered 6, after V lost 5 bases and J lost 3 bases. The CDR3 is 15 amino acids. The V gene's germline CDR1 is SEHNR and CDR2 FQNEAQ (reference sequence).

The chain couples TRBV18 to TRBJ2-7, with TRBD1 matching over 9 bases. The CDR3 length is 15 residues. V was pared by 3 bases and J by 4 bases, with 7 bases of the junction left unmatched. Germline CDR1 reads KGHSH; CDR2 reads LQKENI. In DNA form, the CDR3 reads TGTGCCAGCTCACCCTCGGGACAGGGACCGTACGAGCAGTACTTC. As protein: CASSPSGQGPYEQYF.

Comment on this clone: Other DNA sequences from this sample encode an identical CDR3 as well. V is TRBV27 and J is TRBJ2-7; 12 bases line up with TRBD1. V was pared by 5 bases and J by 6 bases, with 11 bases of the junction left unmatched. The CDR3 extends over 16 amino acids. CDR1 is MNHEY, CDR2 SMNVEV, per germline (reference sequence). CDR3 in DNA: TGTGCCAGCAGTCAAACCGGGACAGGGGGCCCTCCCGAGCAGTACTTC. Translated, it gives CASSQTGTGGPPEQYF.

The V call is TRBV2, the J call TRBJ2-5; 10 nucleotides line up with TRBD2. The CDR3 has 12 residues. Germline-derived CDR1 and CDR2 are SNHLY and FYNNEI. V lost 6 bases, J lost 5 bases, and 0 bases stayed unmatched. In nucleotides, the CDR3 is TGTGCCAGCAGGACTAGCGGGGAGACCCAGTACTTC. It is translated as CASRTSGETQYF.

The genes are TRBV9 and TRBJ2-1; TRBD1 matches at 7 bases. This CDR3 is 16 amino acids long. Unmatched junction bases numbered 11, after V lost 3 bases and J lost 5 bases. Germline V gene lookup returns CDR1 SGDLS and CDR2 YYNGEE. Here the CDR3 reads CASSDRDRDFHNEQFF. The CDR3 region has the DNA TGTGCCAGCAGCGACCGGGACAGAGATTTTCACAATGAGCAGTTCTTC.

This clone was seen only once. The rearrangement joins TRBV10-3 to TRBJ2-7, with 7 bases lining up with TRBD1. CDR3 length: 15 residues. CDR1 ENHRY and CDR2 SYGVKD come from the germline V gene. Unmatched junction bases numbered 6, after V lost 4 bases and J lost 0 bases. Written as DNA, the CDR3 is TGTGCCATCAGTGTCGACAGGGCGAGCTCCTACGAGCAGTACTTC. The encoded protein is CAISVDRASSYEQYF.

The chain links TRBV9 to TRBJ2-3; TRBD2 agrees at 9 bases. V was clipped by 0 bases and J by 1 base; unmatched bases: 3. Germline CDR1 and CDR2: SGDLS and YYNGEE. This CDR3 has 16 amino acids. The DNA of the CDR3 is TGTGCCAGCAGCGTAGGGGCTAGCGGGGGCACAGATACGCAGTATTTT. This gives the protein CASSVGASGGTDTQYF.

The chain has TRBV7-2 and TRBJ2-7, with TRBD1 matching over 9 bases. CDR3 length equals 15 residues. The V segment lost 5 bases and the J segment 2 bases; nucleotides outside the gene matches: 7. The germline gives CDR1 SGHTA, CDR2 FQGNSA. The CDR3 region has the DNA TGTGCCAGCAGCCGAAGATGGACAGGGGCCTACGAGCAGTACTTC. Encoded protein: CASSRRWTGAYEQYF.

The chain links TRBV27 to TRBJ2-3; 9 nucleotides line up with TRBD2. Looked up from germline, CDR1 is MNHEY and CDR2 is SMNVEV (reference sequence). This CDR3 comprises 16 residues. Losses at the gene ends were 1 base for V and 1 base for J; bases not matched to a gene: 3. The CDR3 sequence is CASSLLLAGGTDTQYF. The CDR3 DNA is TGTGCCAGCAGTTTATTACTAGCGGGCGGCACAGATACGCAGTATTTT.

The gene calls are TRBV25-1 and TRBJ1-1; 7 positions match TRBD1. Germline V lookup: CDR1 MGHDK, CDR2 SYGVNS. The CDR3 runs 12 residues. V lost 7 bases to trimming and J lost 5 bases; unmatched junction nucleotides: 4. CDR3 nucleotides: TGTGCCAGCACCCAGGGGGAGACTGAAGCTTTCTTT. This gives the protein CASTQGETEAFF.

CDR3 DNA sequence: TGTGCCCTGTGCCAAGGGACAGCACAAGAGACCCAGTACTTC. It yields the protein CALCQGTAQETQYF. The chain carries TRBV30 and TRBJ2-5; TRBD1 agrees at 7 bases. The CDR3 has 14 amino acids. CDR1 and CDR2 (germline): GTSNPN, SVGIG (reference sequence). V lost 8 bases and J lost 2; bases outside the gene matches: 11.

This sequence joins TRBV5-6 and TRBJ2-5, with 9 bases matching TRBD2. There are 16 residues in the CDR3. The germline gives CDR1 SGHDT, CDR2 YYEEEE. The V and J ends lost 3 bases and 5 bases, in that order; junction bases with no gene match: 11. The CDR3, as DNA: TGTGCCAGCAGCTCAGGAGGCGGGGGGGGTTGGGAGACCCAGTACTTC. Encoded protein: CASSSGGGGGWETQYF.

This clone was picked up one time. This chain joins TRBV19 and TRBJ2-7; no clear D. Germline CDR1 LNHDA, CDR2 SQIVND (reference sequence). The CDR3 totals 12 residues. Between the trimmed V and J ends, which lost 2 bases and 3 bases, there was a span of 5 bases. The CDR3 protein is CASSINSYEQYF. The DNA for the CDR3 is TGTGCCAGTAGTATAAACAGCTACGAGCAGTACTTC.

This rearrangement joins TRBV5-4 to TRBJ2-3; D uncertain. Germline V gene sequence: CDR1 SGHNT, CDR2 YYREEE (reference sequence). The CDR3 covers 14 residues. V was trimmed by 1 base and J by 4 bases, leaving 10 bases between them. The CDR3 sequence is CASSLIPEADTQYF. DNA for the CDR3: TGTGCCAGCAGCTTGATCCCCGAGGCAGATACGCAGTATTTT.

The rearrangement joins TRBV7-2 to TRBJ2-5, with 9 positions matching TRBD2. The CDR3 totals 14 residues. Looked up from germline, CDR1 is SGHTA and CDR2 is FQGNSA. V shed 4 bases and J 5 bases; nucleotides not matched to a gene: 5. CDR3 sequence reads: CASSSASGVETQYF. CDR3 sequence (DNA): TGTGCCAGCAGCTCAGCTAGCGGGGTGGAGACCCAGTACTTC. Supplemented by reference TRBV7-2 and TRBJ2-5, the full variable domain reads GAGVSQSPSNKVTEKGKDVELRCDPISGHTALYWYRQSLGQGLEFLIYFQGNSAPDKSGLPSDRFSAERTGGSVSTLTIQRTQQEDSAVYLCASSSASGVETQYFGPGTRLLVL.

The gene calls are TRBV7-8 and TRBJ1-5; unclear D gene. Germline CDR1 reads SGHVS; CDR2 reads FQNEAQ. The CDR3 sequence is 12 residues long. V was trimmed by 5 bases and J by 6 bases, leaving 8 bases between them. The CDR3 region has the DNA TGTGCCAGCAGCCTTCAGGTTCAGCCCCAGCATTTT. Residues: CASSLQVQPQHF.

V gene TRBV7-2 combines with J gene TRBJ2-5; maybe TRBD2 (5 bases). CDR1 SGHTA and CDR2 FQGNSA come from the germline V gene. Trimming cost V 4 bases and J 3 bases, with 12 bases left between them. The length of the CDR3 is 14 residues. The CDR3 DNA reads as TGTGCCAGCAGCTCCGCGATGAGGGAAGAGACCCAGTACTTC. This codes for CASSSAMREETQYF.

The rearrangement uses TRBV6-5 and TRBJ2-5, with 8 bases that match TRBD2. The CDR3 consists of 14 residues. Germline V gene lookup returns CDR1 MNHEY and CDR2 SVGAGI. V gave up 7 bases and J gave up 5 bases; unmatched junction bases: 9. As DNA, the CDR3 is TGTGCCAGCACCCCCGGACTAGCAGAGGAGACCCAGTACTTC. Protein sequence: CASTPGLAEETQYF.

The chain recombines TRBV15 with TRBJ2-7; no clear D. Germline V gene sequence: CDR1 LNHNV, CDR2 YYDKDF (reference sequence). With 1 base removed from V and 3 bases from J, the gap between germline ends came to 7 bases. The CDR3 sequence is 13 residues long. CDR3 in amino acids: CATSRVPGYEQYF. The CDR3 bases are TGTGCCACCAGCAGAGTCCCGGGCTACGAGCAGTACTTC.

This chain joins TRBV6-5 and TRBJ1-4; D remains unclear. CDR1 and CDR2 from the germline V gene are MNHEY and SVGAGI. Trimming stripped 4 bases from V and 8 bases from J, with 17 bases between. The CDR3 has 15 amino acids. Written as DNA, the CDR3 is TGTGCCAGCAGTTCGACGGGCTTCACGGGGGAAAAACTGTTTTTT. Amino acid sequence: CASSSTGFTGEKLFF.

This chain connects TRBV5-1 to TRBJ2-7, with unresolved D. The V and J ends lost 0 bases and 6 bases respectively, with 7 bases between them. In germline, CDR1 is SGHRS, CDR2 YFSETQ. The CDR3 consists of 12 residues. In DNA form, the CDR3 reads TGCGCCAGCAGCTTGGGGGCAGTCGAGCAGTACTTC. Protein: CASSLGAVEQYF.

The J gene is TRBJ1-3, the V gene TRBV19; a weak D match, TRBD1 (5 bases). V lost 5 bases and J 0 bases, leaving 11 bases between the germline ends. CDR1 and CDR2 from the germline V gene are LNHDA and SQIVND (reference sequence). This CDR3 comprises 15 residues. CDR3 DNA sequence: TGTGCCAGTAGTCTCAGGACAAGCTCTGGAAACACCATATATTTT. It is translated as CASSLRTSSGNTIYF.

This rearrangement joins TRBV21-1 to TRBJ2-1; TRBD2, the table's D call, was not compared with the DNA. TRBV21-1 is deemed a pseudogene. The CDR3 totals 15 residues. The CDR3 coding sequence is TGTGCCAGCAGTAGCCAGCGGGGGTTCTACAATGAGCAGTTCTTC. Translation gives CASSSQRGFYNEQFF.